The 19 T cell receptor beta chains listed next were all sequenced from one sample in a study of cytomegalovirus exposure and HLA in healthy donors. Researchers ran the PCR with 60 Vbeta and 13 Jbeta primers. Here immunoSEQ multiplex PCR was the method, and the copy in TCRdb shows in-frame clones only, minus some. Among roughly 150,000 clones, approximately 80% were seen once, and the ten largest hold 6.2%. The sequencing input was PBMCs. The source of these receptors is a woman aged 40 to 55 in good health and CMV-seropositive.

V is TRBV14 and J is TRBJ2-2, with D perhaps TRBD1 (5 bases). This CDR3 region has 16 residues. Germline CDR1 is SGHDN and CDR2 is FVKESK. V lost 1 base and J lost 7, with 16 bases in between. CDR3 nucleotide sequence: TGTGCCAGCAGCCAAGTGACACAGGCCTGGGGCGGGGAGCTGTTTTTT. Translated: CASSQVTQAWGGELFF.

V usage is TRBV6-6 and J usage is TRBJ2-5; D is perhaps TRBD2 (6 bases). V was pared by 5 bases and J by 4 bases, with 14 bases between. The length of the CDR3 is 14 residues. From germline, CDR1 is MNHNY and CDR2 SVGAGI (reference sequence). This CDR3 is CASSKGSGRETQYF. In nucleotides, the CDR3 is TGTGCCAGCAGTAAGGGGTCCGGGAGAGAGACCCAGTACTTC.

The CDR3 DNA sequence: TGTGCCAGCGGAACAGGGAGGGGACAGCCCCAGCATTTT. Encoded protein: CASGTGRGQPQHF. The chain is built from TRBV2 and TRBJ1-5; D is perhaps TRBD1 (6 bases). From germline, CDR1 is SNHLY and CDR2 FYNNEI. This CDR3 region has 13 residues. Between the trimmed V and J ends, which lost 8 bases and 7 bases, there was a span of 15 bases.

This clone appeared a single time. The chain recombines TRBV19 with TRBJ2-2, with D tentatively TRBD2 (5 bases). CDR1 LNHDA and CDR2 SQIVND come from the germline V gene (reference sequence). Trimming removed 3 bases from V and 4 bases from J, with 12 bases in between. The CDR3 totals 15 residues. The CDR3, as DNA: TGTGCCAGTAGTATGTTTGGGGAGATCACCGGGGAGCTGTTTTTT. This gives the protein CASSMFGEITGELFF.

This chain links TRBV7-9 with TRBJ1-1; D is unclear. The V end was cut by 3 bases, the J end by 6 bases, with 14 bases between. The CDR3 runs to 14 residues. In germline, CDR1 is SEHNR, CDR2 FQNEAQ (reference sequence). CDR3 sequence: CASSFTEGRAEAFF. CDR3 nucleotide sequence: TGTGCCAGCAGCTTTACAGAAGGGCGGGCTGAAGCTTTCTTT. Full variable domain (missing parts from reference TRBV7-9 and TRBJ1-1): DTGVSQNPRHKITKRGQNVTFRCDPISEHNRLYWYRQTLGQGPEFLTYFQNEAQLEKSRLLSDRFSAERPKGSFSTLEIQRTEQGDSAMYLCASSFTEGRAEAFFGQGTRLTVV.

The genes are TRBV19 and TRBJ2-1; 12 bases map to TRBD2. This CDR3 comprises 15 residues. CDR1 is LNHDA, CDR2 SQIVND, per germline (reference sequence). Trimming at V came to 5 bases and at J to 6 bases, leaving 5 bases not matched to a gene. This chain's CDR3 is CASSSSGRGSNEQFF. The CDR3 DNA reads as TGTGCCAGTAGTTCTAGCGGGAGGGGGAGCAATGAGCAGTTCTTC.

Only one count was recorded for this clone. In the same sample, other DNA sequences code for this CDR3. The chain has TRBV6-1 and TRBJ2-3; no clear D gene. Germline V CDR1 and CDR2: MNHNS, SASEGT. The CDR3 length is 16 residues. V was clipped by 6 bases and J by 0 bases, with 16 bases between them. In DNA form, the CDR3 reads TGTGCCAGCAGCGAAAGCCGGAGCCCTAGCACAGATACGCAGTATTTT. It is translated as CASSESRSPSTDTQYF.

This clone appeared a single time. The chain recombines TRBV29-1 with TRBJ2-3, with 10 bases matching TRBD2. Germline trimming cut 1 base from V and 0 bases from J; bases unmatched to any gene: 7. Germline V gives CDR1 SQVTM, CDR2 ANQGSEA. The CDR3 totals 17 residues. CDR3 DNA sequence: TGCAGCGTTGAAGGAGCGGGAGGGCCCCTAAGCACAGATACGCAGTATTTT. Translated: CSVEGAGGPLSTDTQYF.

The rearrangement uses TRBV1 and TRBJ1-1; the listed D gene, TRBD1, was not tested against the DNA. TRBV1 is labeled a pseudogene. The CDR3 is 15 amino acids. CDR3 sequence: CTSSGVVSGSTEAFF. The CDR3 DNA sequence: TGCACCAGCTCAGGTGTGGTGTCAGGGTCCACTGAAGCTTTCTTT.

This clone has just one count. The chain links TRBV18 to TRBJ2-5; TRBD2 matches at 7 bases. Germline V gene data show CDR1 as KGHSH and CDR2 as LQKENI. This CDR3 has 13 residues. Losses at the gene ends were 3 bases for V and 5 bases for J; bases not matched to a gene: 3. The CDR3 reads CASSPGGTETQYF. For the CDR3, the DNA is TGTGCCAGCTCACCGGGGGGGACGGAGACCCAGTACTTC.

The chain links TRBV5-1 to TRBJ2-2; 9 bases agree with TRBD2. The CDR3 is 15 residues long. CDR1 SGHRS and CDR2 YFSETQ come from the germline V gene. V dropped 1 base and J dropped 5; count of bases not matched to a gene: 3. The CDR3 DNA reads TGCGCCAGCAGCTTGTCGGGACTAGCAACCGGGGAGCTGTTTTTT. It specifies CASSLSGLATGELFF. Variable domain in full (rest from reference TRBV5-1 and TRBJ2-2): KAGVTQTPRYLIKTRGQQVTLSCSPISGHRSVSWYQQTPGQGLQFLFEYFSETQRNKGNFPGRFSGRQFSNSRSEMNVSTLELGDSALYLCASSLSGLATGELFFGEGSRLTVL.

J is TRBJ1-4 and V is TRBV28; TRBD1 might be the D (5 bases). Trimming pared 3 bases from V and 7 bases from J, leaving 9 bases between. In germline, CDR1 is MDHEN, CDR2 SYDVKM. This CDR3 has 13 amino acids. In nucleotides, the CDR3 is TGTGCCAGCAGTTTGCCGGGGGTTGAAAAACTGTTTTTT. Encoded protein: CASSLPGVEKLFF.

This rearrangement joins TRBV2 to TRBJ2-5, with D possibly being TRBD2 (6 bases). The DNA end favors TRBJ2-7, so the J call may be wrong. The CDR3 covers 19 residues. The germline CDR1 and CDR2 sequences are SNHLY and FYNNEI. In DNA form, the CDR3 reads TGTGCCAGCAGTGATACTTTTGAGGCGGTGGAGCTTGGGGGGTCCGAGCAGTACTTC. Translated: CASSDTFEAVELGGSEQYF.

The V gene is TRBV9, the J gene TRBJ2-1; 12 bases align to TRBD2. Germline V CDR1 and CDR2: SGDLS, YYNGEE. V lost 1 base, J lost 3 bases, and 11 bases stayed unmatched. The CDR3 has 19 residues. CDR3 region: CASSVILAGGPFGYNEQFF. DNA of the CDR3: TGTGCCAGCAGCGTAATTCTAGCGGGAGGGCCCTTCGGCTACAATGAGCAGTTCTTC.

The V and J genes are TRBV7-9 and TRBJ1-4; D might be TRBD1 (5 bases). The V end was cut by 1 base, the J end by 10 bases, with 13 bases between. CDR3 length: 14 amino acids. The V gene's germline CDR1 is SEHNR and CDR2 FQNEAQ (reference sequence). CDR3 bases: TGTGCCAGCAGCTTAGGACAGTCCTTTCGAAAACTGTTTTTT. This codes for CASSLGQSFRKLFF.

V usage is TRBV5-1 and J usage is TRBJ1-1; D might be TRBD1 (6 bases). This CDR3 is 15 amino acids long. The germline CDR1 and CDR2 sequences are SGHRS and YFSETQ. V dropped 4 bases and J dropped 4 bases, with 17 bases sitting between them. The CDR3 DNA is TGCGCCAGCAGCAGTGGGCAGGGGAGTGGCACTGAAGCTTTCTTT. Amino acids: CASSSGQGSGTEAFF.

The J gene is TRBJ1-1, the V gene TRBV2; 12 bases align to TRBD1. The V gene's germline CDR1 is SNHLY and CDR2 FYNNEI. This CDR3 has 17 amino acids. J gave up 12 bases and V 7 bases, and 21 bases lay outside the gene matches. In DNA, the CDR3 is TGTGCCAGCACCCCTAGCCCTGCCGGGACAGGGGGCAAGAGGACTTTCTTT. Translated, it gives CASTPSPAGTGGKRTFF.

The chain carries TRBV12-5 and TRBJ2-5; 11 nucleotides agree with TRBD2. Trimming took 3 bases from V and 5 from J; bases not matched to a gene: 11. CDR1 is LGHNT, CDR2 FRNRAP, per germline. The CDR3 spans 17 residues. CDR3 bases: TGTGCTAGTGGTTTCGGGGAGACTAGCGGGGCCGGGGAGACCCAGTACTTC. Protein product: CASGFGETSGAGETQYF.

The chain carries TRBV27 and TRBJ1-4, with no clear D. Germline V gives CDR1 MNHEY, CDR2 SMNVEV (reference sequence). The V end lost 4 bases, the J end lost 0 bases, and 6 bases lay between the germline ends. This CDR3 has 14 residues. The CDR3 DNA reads as TGTGCCAGCAGTTCAGAGGCAACTAATGAAAAACTGTTTTTT. Residues: CASSSEATNEKLFF.